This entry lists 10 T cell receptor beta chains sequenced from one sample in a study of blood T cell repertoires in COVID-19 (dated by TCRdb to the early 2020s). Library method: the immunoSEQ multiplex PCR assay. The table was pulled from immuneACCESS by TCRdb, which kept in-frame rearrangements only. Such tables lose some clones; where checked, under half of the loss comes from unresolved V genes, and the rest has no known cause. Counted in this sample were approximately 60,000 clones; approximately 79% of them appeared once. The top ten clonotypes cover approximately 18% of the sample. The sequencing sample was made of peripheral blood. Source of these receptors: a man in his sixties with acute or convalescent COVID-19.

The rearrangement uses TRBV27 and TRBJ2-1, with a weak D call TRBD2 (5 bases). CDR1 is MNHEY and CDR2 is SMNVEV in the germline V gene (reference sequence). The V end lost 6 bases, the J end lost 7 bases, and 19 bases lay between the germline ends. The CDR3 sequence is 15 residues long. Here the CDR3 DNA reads TGTGCCAGCAGAGACCCACGGGGTGCGTCAAATGAGCAGTTCTTC. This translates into CASRDPRGASNEQFF.

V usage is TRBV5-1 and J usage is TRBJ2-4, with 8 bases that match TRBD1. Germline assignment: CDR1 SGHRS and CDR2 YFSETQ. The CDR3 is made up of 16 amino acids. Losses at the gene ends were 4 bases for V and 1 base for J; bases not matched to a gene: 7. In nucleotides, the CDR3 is TGCGCCAGCAGCCCGACAGGGGCACATGCCAAAAACATTCAGTACTTC. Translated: CASSPTGAHAKNIQYF.

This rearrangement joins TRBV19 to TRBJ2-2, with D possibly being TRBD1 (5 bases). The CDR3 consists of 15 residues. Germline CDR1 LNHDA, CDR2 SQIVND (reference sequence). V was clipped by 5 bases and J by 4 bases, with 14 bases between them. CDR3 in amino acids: CASSFRTHSTGELFF. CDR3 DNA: TGTGCCAGTAGTTTTCGGACACACTCCACCGGGGAGCTGTTTTTT. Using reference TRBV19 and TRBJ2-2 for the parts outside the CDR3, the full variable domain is DGGITQSPKYLFRKEGQNVTLSCEQNLNHDAMYWYRQDPGQGLRLIYYSQIVNDFQKGDIAEGYSVSREKKESFPLTVTSAQKNPTAFYLCASSFRTHSTGELFFGEGSRLTVL.

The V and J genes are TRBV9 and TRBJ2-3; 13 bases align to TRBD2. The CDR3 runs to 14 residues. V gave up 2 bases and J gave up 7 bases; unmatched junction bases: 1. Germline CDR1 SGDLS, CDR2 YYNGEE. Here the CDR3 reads CASSVGTSGNTQYF. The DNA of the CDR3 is TGTGCCAGCAGCGTCGGGACTAGCGGGAATACGCAGTATTTT. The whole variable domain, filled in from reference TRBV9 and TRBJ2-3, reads DSGVTQTPKHLITATGQRVTLRCSPRSGDLSVYWYQQSLDQGLQFLIQYYNGEERAKGNILERFSAQQFPDLHSELNLSSLELGDSALYFCASSVGTSGNTQYFGPGTRLTVL.

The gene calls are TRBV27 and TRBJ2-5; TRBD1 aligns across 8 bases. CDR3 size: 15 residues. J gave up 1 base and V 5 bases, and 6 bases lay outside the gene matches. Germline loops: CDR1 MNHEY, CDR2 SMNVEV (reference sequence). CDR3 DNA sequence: TGTGCCAGCAGTCCTCGCAGGGGGCGCCAAGAGACCCAGTACTTC. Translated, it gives CASSPRRGRQETQYF.

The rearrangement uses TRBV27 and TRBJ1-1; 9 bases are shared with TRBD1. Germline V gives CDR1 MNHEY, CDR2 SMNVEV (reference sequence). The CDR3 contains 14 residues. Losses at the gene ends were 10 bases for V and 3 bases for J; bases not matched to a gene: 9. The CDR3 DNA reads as TGTGCCACGGGGCGGGACAGGGACGACACTGAAGCTTTCTTT. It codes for CATGRDRDDTEAFF.

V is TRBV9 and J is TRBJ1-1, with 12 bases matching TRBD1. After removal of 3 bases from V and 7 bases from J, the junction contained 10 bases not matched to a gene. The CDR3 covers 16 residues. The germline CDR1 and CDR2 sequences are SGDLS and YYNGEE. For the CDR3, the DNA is TGTGCCAGCAGCGCCGGGACAGGGGGCTACACATATGAAGCTTTCTTT. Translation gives CASSAGTGGYTYEAFF.

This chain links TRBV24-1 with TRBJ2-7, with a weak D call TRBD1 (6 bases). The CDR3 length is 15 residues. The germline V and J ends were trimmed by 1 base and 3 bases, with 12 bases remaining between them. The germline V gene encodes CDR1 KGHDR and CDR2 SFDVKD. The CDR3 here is CATSDFSGDRYEQYF. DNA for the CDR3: TGTGCCACCAGTGATTTCTCAGGGGACCGCTACGAGCAGTACTTC.

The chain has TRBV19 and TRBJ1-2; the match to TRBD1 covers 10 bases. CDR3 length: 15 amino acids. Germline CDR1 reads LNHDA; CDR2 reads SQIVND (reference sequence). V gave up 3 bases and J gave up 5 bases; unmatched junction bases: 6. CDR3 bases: TGTGCCAGTAGTATCAGGACAGGGGGTGAATATGGCTACACCTTC. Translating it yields CASSIRTGGEYGYTF.

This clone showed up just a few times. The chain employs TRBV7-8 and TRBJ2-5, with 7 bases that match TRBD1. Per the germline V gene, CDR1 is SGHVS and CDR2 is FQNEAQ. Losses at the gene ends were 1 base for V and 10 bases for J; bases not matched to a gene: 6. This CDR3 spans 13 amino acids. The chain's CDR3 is CASSLETGKGQYF. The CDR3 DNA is TGTGCCAGCAGCTTAGAGACAGGGAAAGGCCAGTACTTC.